This T cell receptor beta chain was sequenced for a study of T cells in Graves' hyperthyroidism and ophthalmopathy. This clonotype was counted only a few times. No antigen is known for it. Overall study findings and caveats: Blood held most thyroid clonotypes expanded above 0.001 frequency.

CDR1 and CDR2 from the germline V gene are DFQATT and SNEGSKA (reference sequence). This CDR3 has 13 residues. Trimming cost V 2 bases and J 4 bases, with 10 bases left between them. Amplification yielded TCR beta CDR3 regions, with RNA transcripts as the source. The HTBI primer set was used in a first-round RT-PCR of the TCR CDR3. Via MiXCR, TCRdb re-called the multiplex PCR reads, giving one row per CDR3 protein. The profile covers more than 500,000 distinct CDR3 sequences, with 14% appearing a single time and approximately 13% taken by the ten largest. The specimen sequenced was blood. The chain joins TRBV20-1 to TRBJ2-3; D call uncertain. This TCR was sampled from a woman between 40 and 55 years old with Graves' hyperthyroidism. CDR3 in DNA: TGCAGTGCTAGACAGATGGGGTCAGATACGCAGTATTTT. Residues: CSARQMGSDTQYF.